One sample yielded the 4 T cell receptor beta chains listed below, sequenced in a study of blood T cell repertoires in COVID-19. Profiled with immunoSEQ multiplex PCR; TCRdb holds only in-frame clones, not every one. The repertoire holds fewer than 90,000 clones, with around four fifths as singletons. The sequencing input was peripheral blood. The origin of the receptors is a human donor in a cohort sampled during active COVID-19.

The chain recombines TRBV7-2 with TRBJ2-1; 13 bases map to TRBD2. V lost 5 bases and J lost 10; bases outside the gene matches: 11. The V gene's germline CDR1 is SGHTA and CDR2 FQGNSA. The CDR3 totals 16 residues. The CDR3, as DNA: TGTGCCAGCAGCCCATTACTAGCGGGGGGGCGACAAGAGCAGTTCTTC. Amino acids: CASSPLLAGGRQEQFF.

V is TRBV27 and J is TRBJ2-7, with 7 bases that match TRBD1. After removal of 6 bases from V and 6 bases from J, the junction contained 17 bases not matched to a gene. Germline V gives CDR1 MNHEY, CDR2 SMNVEV (reference sequence). The CDR3 consists of 16 residues. This CDR3 is CASSPPRGQGIGEQYF. In DNA, the CDR3 is TGTGCCAGCAGCCCTCCGAGGGGGCAGGGGATAGGCGAGCAGTACTTC.

CDR3 amino acids: CASSRQYGSTRRSYNEQFF. CDR3 DNA sequence: TGTGCCAGCAGCCGACAGTATGGGTCCACCCGTAGGTCCTACAATGAGCAGTTCTTC. V gene TRBV7-9 combines with J gene TRBJ2-1, with D maybe TRBD1 (5 bases). There are 19 residues in the CDR3. Between the trimmed V and J ends, which lost 5 bases and 1 base, there was a span of 24 bases. Germline lookup yields CDR1 SEHNR and CDR2 FQNEAQ (reference sequence).

The rearrangement links TRBV5-1 to TRBJ2-7; D is perhaps TRBD1 (5 bases). Germline loops: CDR1 SGHRS, CDR2 YFSETQ. The CDR3 is made up of 14 amino acids. V lost 4 bases and J 3 bases, leaving 14 bases between the germline ends. CDR3 amino acids: CASSNQGALYEQYF. The CDR3 DNA is TGCGCCAGCAGCAACCAGGGTGCGCTCTACGAGCAGTACTTC.